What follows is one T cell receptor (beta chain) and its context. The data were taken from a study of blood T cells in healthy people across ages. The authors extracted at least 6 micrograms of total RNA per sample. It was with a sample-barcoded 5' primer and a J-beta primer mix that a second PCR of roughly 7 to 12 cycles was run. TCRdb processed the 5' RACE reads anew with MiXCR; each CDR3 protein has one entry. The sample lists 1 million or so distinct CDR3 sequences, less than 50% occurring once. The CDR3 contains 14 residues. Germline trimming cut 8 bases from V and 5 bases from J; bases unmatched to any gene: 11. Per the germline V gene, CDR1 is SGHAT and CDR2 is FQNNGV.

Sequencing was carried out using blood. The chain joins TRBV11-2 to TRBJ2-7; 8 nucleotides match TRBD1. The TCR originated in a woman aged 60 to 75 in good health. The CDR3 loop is CASRGQGALNEQYF. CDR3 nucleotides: TGTGCCAGCCGGGGGCAGGGGGCGCTGAACGAGCAGTACTTC.